What follows is one TCR beta chain and its context. Libraries were prepared by immunoSEQ multiplex PCR; TCRdb keeps only in-frame clonotypes and omits some of them. This sample has fewer than 250,000 clones, with 83% found just once. The data derive from a study of blood T cell repertoires in COVID-19. Participant ages covered 18 to 89 years across around 22 US areas. A COVID-19 case had been met by exposed participants during the 2 weeks before study entry. Specimen: PBMCs or T cells enriched from blood (not recorded which). The receptor's source is a woman aged 40 to 55 who had been exposed to COVID-19.

In DNA, the CDR3 is TGTGCCAGCACCACCGGGACAGGGGAGGGAGGAACTGAAGCTTTCTTT. Translated: CASTTGTGEGGTEAFF. The V call is TRBV28, the J call TRBJ1-1, with TRBD1 matching over 10 bases. Per the germline V gene, CDR1 is MDHEN and CDR2 is SYDVKM. The CDR3 length is 16 residues. With 7 bases clipped from V and 5 bases from J, the junction kept 13 bases outside the gene matches. Full variable domain (outside the CDR3, taken from reference TRBV28 and TRBJ1-1): DVKVTQSSRYLVKRTGEKVFLECVQDMDHENMFWYRQDPGLGLRLIYFSYDVKMKEKGDIPEGYSVSREKKERFSLILESASTNQTSMYLCASTTGTGEGGTEAFFGQGTRLTVV.